This TCR beta chain originates from a study of cytomegalovirus exposure and HLA in healthy donors. The study's findings and limits: Roughly even sequencing depth across donors was the assumption behind the presence/absence analyses. Accurate prediction of most subjects' HLA-A and HLA-B alleles from TCR beta sequences was reported.

The PCR had 60 Vbeta and 13 Jbeta primers. Assay: immunoSEQ multiplex PCR; the TCRdb copy retains only in-frame clones and omits some. The sample contains fewer than 250,000 clones, about 83% of which appear only once. The study sampled nominally healthy donors, though unrecorded immune exposures were likely. To note about this clone: The antigen is not known.

The CDR3 has 15 amino acids. V shed 5 bases and J shed 5 bases, with 16 bases lying between them. Per the germline V gene, CDR1 is ENHRY and CDR2 is SYGVKD. The rearrangement links TRBV10-3 to TRBJ2-1; TRBD2 might be the D (5 bases). The TCR comes from a girl between 10 and 17 years old in good health and CMV-seronegative. Sequencing was done on a sample of PBMCs. The CDR3 nucleotides read TGTGCCATCAGTAAACCCGGGGATATGGACAATGAGCAGTTCTTC. Protein: CAISKPGDMDNEQFF.